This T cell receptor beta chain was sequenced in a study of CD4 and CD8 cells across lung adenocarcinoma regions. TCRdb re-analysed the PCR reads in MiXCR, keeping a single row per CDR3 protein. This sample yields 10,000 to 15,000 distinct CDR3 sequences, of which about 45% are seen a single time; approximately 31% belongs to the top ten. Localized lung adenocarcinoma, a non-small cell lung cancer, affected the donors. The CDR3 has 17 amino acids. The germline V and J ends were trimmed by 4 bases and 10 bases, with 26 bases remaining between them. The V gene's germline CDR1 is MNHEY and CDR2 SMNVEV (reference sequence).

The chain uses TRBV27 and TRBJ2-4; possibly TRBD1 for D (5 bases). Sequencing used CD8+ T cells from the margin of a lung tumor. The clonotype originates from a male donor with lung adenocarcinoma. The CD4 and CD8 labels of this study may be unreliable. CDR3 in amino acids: CASSSELGLWAKDIQYF. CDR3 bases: TGTGCCAGCAGTTCCGAACTGGGGCTGTGGGCCAAAGATATTCAGTACTTC.